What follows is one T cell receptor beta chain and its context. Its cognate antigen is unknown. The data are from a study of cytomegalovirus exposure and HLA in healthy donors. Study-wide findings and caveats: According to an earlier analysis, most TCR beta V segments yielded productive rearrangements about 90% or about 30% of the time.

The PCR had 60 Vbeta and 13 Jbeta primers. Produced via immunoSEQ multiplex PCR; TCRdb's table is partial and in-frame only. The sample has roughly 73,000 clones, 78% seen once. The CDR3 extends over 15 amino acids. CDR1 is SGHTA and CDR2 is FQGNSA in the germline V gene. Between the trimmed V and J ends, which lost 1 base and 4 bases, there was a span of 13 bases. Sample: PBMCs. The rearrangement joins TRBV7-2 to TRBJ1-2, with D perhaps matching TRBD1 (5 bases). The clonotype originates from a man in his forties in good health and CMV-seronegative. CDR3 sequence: CASSLGGASPYGYTF. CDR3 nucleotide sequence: TGTGCCAGCAGCTTAGGCGGGGCAAGCCCCTATGGCTACACCTTC.